The 16 T cell receptor beta chains in this list originate from one sample, sequenced in a study of tumor-infiltrating lymphocytes in primary liver carcinoma. Researchers generated TCR beta cDNA from about 460 ng of total RNA, relying on a constant-region primer. Each TCR beta library was derived from three nested multiplex PCR rounds that employed slightly modified ARM-PCR. In the first two PCR rounds, TRBV1-TRBV30 forward primers were paired with a C-beta reverse primer, and each round lasted approximately 10 cycles. TCRdb processed the multiplex PCR reads anew with MiXCR; each CDR3 protein has one entry. The sample records some 50,000 distinct CDR3 sequences, less than 75% being singletons. Unsorted bulk tissue of about 19-31 mg yielded co-extracted RNA and DNA. Sample: liver tumor tissue from sampling region 5. Subset reported: tumor region T5, tumor centre. Every receptor here comes from a man aged 35 to 55 with primary liver carcinoma and hepatitis B virus infection.

This clonotype was seen repeatedly, ten times or more. This chain connects TRBV6-2 or TRBV6-3 to TRBJ2-6, with 7 bases lining up with TRBD2. Germline trimming cut 7 bases from V and 0 bases from J; bases unmatched to any gene: 21. This CDR3 is 21 amino acids long. From germline, CDR1 is MNHEY and CDR2 SVGEGT. CDR3 sequence: CASTPRRRGSSGASGANVLTF. In DNA, the CDR3 is TGTGCCAGCACCCCCAGGAGACGTGGGTCTAGCGGCGCCTCTGGGGCCAACGTCCTGACTTTC.

At least ten counts were recorded for this clonotype. The genes are TRBV6-1 and TRBJ2-4; D call uncertain. This CDR3 contains 15 residues. V lost 1 base to trimming and J lost 0 bases, with 7 bases between them. Germline CDR1 is MNHNS and CDR2 is SASEGT. CDR3 sequence (DNA): TGTGCCAGCAGTGAAGGCTTCCTAGCCAAAAACATTCAGTACTTC. Amino acids: CASSEGFLAKNIQYF.

This clonotype was observed a few times. The rearrangement links TRBV7-9 to TRBJ2-5, with unresolved D. Trimming stripped 10 bases from V and 2 bases from J, with 17 bases between. Germline CDR1 SEHNR, CDR2 FQNEAQ (reference sequence). This CDR3 is built from 14 residues. The CDR3: CAIRRGLGQETQYF. CDR3 sequence (DNA): TGTGCCATCAGGCGAGGTCTAGGACAAGAGACCCAGTACTTC.

Comment on this clonotype: Since the CDR3 does not end with the conserved phenylalanine or tryptophan, this likely comes from a read error. The limits of the CDR3 on the DNA are not certain, so only TCRdb's listed CDR3 is given. The rearrangement links TRBV7-8 to TRBJ2-7; the D segment call TRBD1 is taken from the table without a DNA check. Both ends counted, the CDR3 spans 14 residues. In germline, CDR1 is SGHVS, CDR2 FQNEAQ. CDR3 sequence: CASSLVIGAYEQYS.

The CDR3 nucleotides read TGTGCCAGTAGTTCGGGACAGGGGTATGGCTACACCTTC. Amino acids: CASSSGQGYGYTF. V is TRBV19 and J is TRBJ1-2, with 10 nucleotides matching TRBD1. CDR3 length equals 13 residues. Germline CDR1 LNHDA, CDR2 SQIVND (reference sequence). Trimming took 5 bases from V and 5 from J; bases not matched to a gene: 2.

As to this clonotype: This likely comes from a read error, as the CDR3 has no conserved phenylalanine or tryptophan at its end. This sequence joins TRBV10-3 and TRBJ2-7; D may be TRBD2 (6 bases). With 10 bases removed from V and 6 bases from J, the gap between germline ends came to 16 bases. The CDR3 covers 12 residues. Looked up from germline, CDR1 is ENHRY and CDR2 is SYGVKD. The CDR3 region is CATAPAGCEQYL. CDR3 nucleotide sequence: TGTGCCACCGCCCCGGCGGGATGCGAGCAGTACTTA.

As regards this clonotype: The junction does not match germline at one end; this may be a read error. The CDR3 loop reads CASSQDQEFGEKLFF. The DNA for the CDR3 is TGTGCCAGCAGCCAAGACCAGGAGTTTGGCGAAAAACTGTTTTTT. The chain uses TRBV4-1 and TRBJ1-4; no clear D. CDR1 and CDR2 (germline): MGHRA, YSYEKL. The CDR3 runs to 15 residues.

The sample holds many counts of this clonotype. This chain uses TRBV7-8 with TRBJ2-3; no clear D. CDR1 and CDR2 from the germline V gene are SGHVS and FQNEAQ. The CDR3 covers 12 residues. V dropped 3 bases and J dropped 2 bases, with 3 bases sitting between them. The CDR3 is CASSFHTDTQYF. CDR3 in DNA: TGTGCCAGCAGCTTCCACACAGATACGCAGTATTTT. The complete variable domain, with remaining parts taken from reference TRBV7-8 and TRBJ2-3, reads GAGVSQSPRYKVAKRGQDVALRCDPISGHVSLFWYQQALGQGPEFLTYFQNEAQLDKSGLPSDRFFAERPEGSVSTLKIQRTQQEDSAVYLCASSFHTDTQYFGPGTRLTVL.

Concerning this clonotype itself: A much larger clone lies one base from this, so it may be a read error. The chain combines TRBV13 with TRBJ2-1, with 9 bases matching TRBD2. The CDR3 is made up of 15 amino acids. Germline V CDR1 and CDR2: PRHDT, FYEKMQ (reference sequence). CDR3 DNA: TGTACCAGCAGCTTAGGGCGGGAGGGCTACAATGAGCAGTTCTTC. Translation gives CTSSLGREGYNEQFF.

Turning to this clonotype: At one end, the junction sequence differs from germline, possibly due to a read error. Written as DNA, the CDR3 is TGCAGCGCCAAAGGCAACTCCTACGGGCAGTGCTTC. Its protein is CSAKGNSYGQCF. This chain joins TRBV29-1 and TRBJ2-7, with D hard to call. In germline, CDR1 is SQVTM, CDR2 ANQGSEA. CDR3 length: 12 residues.

Details on this clonotype: Sequence at one end of the junction differs from germline and may be a read error. CDR3 sequence (DNA): TGCGTCAGCAGCCGCGGGATTAGCGGGAGAATTGAGCAGTTCTTC. Amino acids: CVSSRGISGRIEQFF. V usage is TRBV4-1 and J usage is TRBJ2-1, with 9 positions matching TRBD2. Germline CDR1 is MGHRA and CDR2 is YSYEKL. The CDR3 totals 15 residues.

This clonotype was recorded once. This could be a read error, since a much larger clone is one nucleotide away. The chain couples TRBV30 to TRBJ2-1, with D possibly being TRBD2 (6 bases). The V and J ends lost 3 bases and 10 bases respectively, with 13 bases between them. CDR1 is GTSNPN and CDR2 is SVGIG in the germline V gene (reference sequence). The CDR3 spans 12 residues. CDR3 sequence: CAWRVPGREQFF. CDR3 in DNA: TGTGCCTGGAGGGTCCCCGGGAGAGAGCAGTTCTTC.

On this clonotype itself: One end of the junction does not line up with germline, which may come from a read error. The chain combines TRBV6-5 with TRBJ2-5; maybe TRBD2 (5 bases). The CDR3 extends over 13 amino acids. Germline V gene data show CDR1 as MNHEY and CDR2 as SVGAGI. The CDR3 region has the DNA TGTGGCAGCAGCACGGGAAGGTGGGAGACCCAGTACTTC. It specifies CGSSTGRWETQYF.

As to this clonotype: One end of the junction does not line up with germline, which may come from a read error. The chain links TRBV12-3 or TRBV12-4 to TRBJ2-7; D call uncertain. The length of the CDR3 is 14 residues. This chain's CDR3 is CASGSETVSNEQYF. The CDR3 bases are TGTGCCAGCGGTTCTGAGACTGTCTCCAACGAGCAGTACTTC.

This clonotype has at least ten counts. This chain uses TRBV12-3 or TRBV12-4 with TRBJ2-7, with D perhaps matching TRBD1 (6 bases). Trimming took 6 bases from V and 6 from J, leaving 18 bases between them. The CDR3 has 14 residues. The DNA for the CDR3 is TGTGCCAGCAGCCCACCACAACAGGGCTCCGAGCAGTACTTC. Protein product: CASSPPQQGSEQYF.

With respect to this clonotype: A much larger clone is a single base away; this may be a read error. Because it lacks the conserved phenylalanine or tryptophan at the end, this CDR3 is likely a read error. No DNA is shown, since the ends of the CDR3 on it are uncertain; the CDR3 is the one TCRdb lists. The CDR3 sequence is CASRRAGDPEVS. The chain carries TRBV12-3 or TRBV12-4 and TRBJ1-2. Termini included, the CDR3 measures 12 amino acids.